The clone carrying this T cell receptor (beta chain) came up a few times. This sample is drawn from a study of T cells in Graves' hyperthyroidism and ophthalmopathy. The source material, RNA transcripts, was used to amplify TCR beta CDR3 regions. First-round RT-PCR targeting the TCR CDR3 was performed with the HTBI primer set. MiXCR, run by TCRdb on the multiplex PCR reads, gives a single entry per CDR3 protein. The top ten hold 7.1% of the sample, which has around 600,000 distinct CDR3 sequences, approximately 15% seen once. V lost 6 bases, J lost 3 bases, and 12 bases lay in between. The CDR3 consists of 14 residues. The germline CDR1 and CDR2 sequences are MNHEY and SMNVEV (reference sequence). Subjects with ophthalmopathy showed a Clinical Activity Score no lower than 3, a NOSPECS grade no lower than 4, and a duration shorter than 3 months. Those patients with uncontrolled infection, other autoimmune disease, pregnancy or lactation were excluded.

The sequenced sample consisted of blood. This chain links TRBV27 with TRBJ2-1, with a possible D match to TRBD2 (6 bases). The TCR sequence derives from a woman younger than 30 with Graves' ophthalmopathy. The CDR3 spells CASSREWGYNEQFF. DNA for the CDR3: TGTGCCAGCAGCCGGGAGTGGGGCTACAATGAGCAGTTCTTC.